This passage covers 9 T cell receptor beta chains from one sample sequenced in a study of T cell responses to AZD1222 COVID-19 vaccine. The method was immunoSEQ multiplex PCR; TCRdb's version includes in-frame clones alone and lacks a portion of them. This sample has about 100,000 clones, with 90% found just once. The sample here was peripheral blood, taken on day 0 of AZD1222 vaccination. The receptors derive from an adult in good health.

J is TRBJ2-3 and V is TRBV14; D may match TRBD1 or TRBD2 (5 bases each). In germline, CDR1 is SGHDN, CDR2 FVKESK. V lost 4 bases to trimming and J lost 7 bases, with 18 bases between them. The CDR3 is 15 residues long. The CDR3 DNA follows: TGTGCCAGCAGCCCGCGAGGGGTGGTGTTGTATACGCAGTATTTT. Translating gives CASSPRGVVLYTQYF.

Note on this clone: Other DNA sequences within the sample encode an identical CDR3. The chain joins TRBV6-5 to TRBJ1-1; D gene uncertain. Looked up from germline, CDR1 is MNHEY and CDR2 is SVGAGI. V lost 0 bases to trimming and J lost 2 bases, with 7 bases between them. CDR3 length: 14 residues. CDR3: CASSYSAGNTEAFF. The CDR3 nucleotides are TGTGCCAGCAGTTACTCGGCAGGAAACACTGAAGCTTTCTTT.

The chain couples TRBV28 to TRBJ1-5; D is uncertain. Trimming cost V 3 bases and J 5 bases, with 14 bases left between them. The CDR3 is 15 residues long. Germline values: CDR1 MDHEN, CDR2 SYDVKM. The CDR3 loop is CASSFLGSWDQPQHF. CDR3 DNA sequence: TGTGCCAGCAGTTTCCTTGGTAGTTGGGATCAGCCCCAGCATTTT.

The chain uses TRBV6-5 and TRBJ1-1; D remains ambiguous. Trimming left V 0 bases short and J 4 bases short, with 9 bases between. Germline V gene sequence: CDR1 MNHEY, CDR2 SVGAGI. This CDR3 is 14 amino acids long. The CDR3, as DNA: TGTGCCAGCAGTTACTCTAGGGTAAGCACTGAAGCTTTCTTT. Its translation is CASSYSRVSTEAFF.

The chain couples TRBV12-3 or TRBV12-4 to TRBJ1-2, with 7 bases fitting TRBD1. J gave up 7 bases and V 7 bases, and 6 bases lay outside the gene matches. CDR3 size: 12 residues. DNA for the CDR3: TGTGCCAGCACTCTGGACAGGAGTGGCTACACCTTC. This encodes CASTLDRSGYTF.

This sequence joins TRBV18 and TRBJ1-1; D is unclear. The CDR3 extends over 14 amino acids. V shed 1 base and J shed 0 bases, with 6 bases lying between them. Germline assignment: CDR1 KGHSH and CDR2 LQKENI. This CDR3 is CASSPQGMNTEAFF. The CDR3 DNA reads TGTGCCAGCTCACCACAGGGTATGAACACTGAAGCTTTCTTT.

The chain combines TRBV11-2 with TRBJ1-1; 8 nucleotides line up with TRBD1. This CDR3 spans 17 amino acids. From germline, CDR1 is SGHAT and CDR2 FQNNGV. The junction had 13 bases not matched to a gene; V was cut back by 4 bases and J by 3 bases. Here the CDR3 reads CASSSWTGPRFDTEAFF. Written as DNA, the CDR3 is TGTGCCAGCAGCTCTTGGACAGGGCCCCGTTTTGACACTGAAGCTTTCTTT.

V usage is TRBV7-9 and J usage is TRBJ2-7; 7 bases fit TRBD1. V lost 4 bases, J lost 0 bases, and 12 bases stayed unmatched. CDR1 SEHNR and CDR2 FQNEAQ come from the germline V gene (reference sequence). This CDR3 is 17 amino acids long. CDR3 region: CASSYRDSQLHSYEQYF. CDR3 in DNA: TGTGCCAGCAGCTACCGGGACAGTCAACTCCACTCCTACGAGCAGTACTTC.

Only a few counts were recorded for this clone. The V gene is TRBV15, the J gene TRBJ1-1, with unresolved D. The CDR3 sequence is 14 residues long. V lost 5 bases, J lost 3 bases, and 13 bases lay in between. Germline V CDR1 and CDR2: LNHNV, YYDKDF (reference sequence). The CDR3 loop is CATSGWREDTEAFF. The CDR3 nucleotides read TGTGCCACCAGCGGGTGGCGGGAAGACACTGAAGCTTTCTTT.